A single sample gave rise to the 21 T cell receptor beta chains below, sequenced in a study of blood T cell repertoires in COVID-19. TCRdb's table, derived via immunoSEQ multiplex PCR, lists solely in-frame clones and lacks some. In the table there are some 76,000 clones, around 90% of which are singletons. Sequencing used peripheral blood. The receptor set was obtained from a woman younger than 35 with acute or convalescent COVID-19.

CDR3 protein: CASTSGTGGEQYF. CDR3 nucleotides: TGTGCCAGCACCTCCGGGACAGGGGGCGAGCAGTACTTC. J is TRBJ2-7 and V is TRBV27; 11 bases are a match to TRBD1. Losses at the gene ends were 7 bases for V and 6 bases for J; bases not matched to a gene: 5. The germline CDR1 and CDR2 sequences are MNHEY and SMNVEV (reference sequence). This CDR3 spans 13 amino acids.

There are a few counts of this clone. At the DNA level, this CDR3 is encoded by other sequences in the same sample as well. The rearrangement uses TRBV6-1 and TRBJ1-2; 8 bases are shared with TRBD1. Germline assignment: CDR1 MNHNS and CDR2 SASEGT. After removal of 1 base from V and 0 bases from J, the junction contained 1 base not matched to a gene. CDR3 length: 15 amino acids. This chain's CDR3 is CASSEGTGPNYGYTF. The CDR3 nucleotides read TGTGCCAGCAGTGAAGGGACAGGGCCTAACTATGGCTACACCTTC.

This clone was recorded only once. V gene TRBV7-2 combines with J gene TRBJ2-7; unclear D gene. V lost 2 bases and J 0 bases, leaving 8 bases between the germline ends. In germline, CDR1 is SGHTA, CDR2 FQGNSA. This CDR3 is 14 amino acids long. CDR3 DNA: TGTGCCAGCAGCTTACAACCGAGCTCCTACGAGCAGTACTTC. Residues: CASSLQPSSYEQYF.

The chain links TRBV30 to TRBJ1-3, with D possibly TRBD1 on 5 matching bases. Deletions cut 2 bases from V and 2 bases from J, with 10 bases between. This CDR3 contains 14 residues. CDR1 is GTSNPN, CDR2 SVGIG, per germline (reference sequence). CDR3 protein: CAWSQGYAGNTIYF. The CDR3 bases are TGTGCCTGGAGTCAGGGCTACGCTGGAAACACCATATATTTT.

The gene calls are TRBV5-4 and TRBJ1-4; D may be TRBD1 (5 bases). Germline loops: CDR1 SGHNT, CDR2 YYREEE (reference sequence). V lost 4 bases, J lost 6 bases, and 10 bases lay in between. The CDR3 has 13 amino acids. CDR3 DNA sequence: TGTGCCAGCAGCCGGGGGATTGATGAAAAACTGTTTTTT. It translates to CASSRGIDEKLFF.

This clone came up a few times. This CDR3 is CASSPGHTNTEAFF. The CDR3 nucleotides read TGTGCCAGCAGTCCGGGACACACGAACACTGAAGCTTTCTTT. The chain links TRBV27 to TRBJ1-1; possibly TRBD1 for D (6 bases). The length of the CDR3 is 14 residues. Germline V lookup: CDR1 MNHEY, CDR2 SMNVEV (reference sequence). The V gene lost 5 bases and the J gene lost 1 base, with 11 bases spanning the gap.

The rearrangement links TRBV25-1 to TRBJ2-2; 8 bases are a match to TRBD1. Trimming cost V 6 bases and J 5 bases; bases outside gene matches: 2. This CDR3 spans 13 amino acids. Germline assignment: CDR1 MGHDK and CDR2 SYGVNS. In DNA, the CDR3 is TGTGCCAGCAGGGGGACAGGAACCGGGGAGCTGTTTTTT. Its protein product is CASRGTGTGELFF.

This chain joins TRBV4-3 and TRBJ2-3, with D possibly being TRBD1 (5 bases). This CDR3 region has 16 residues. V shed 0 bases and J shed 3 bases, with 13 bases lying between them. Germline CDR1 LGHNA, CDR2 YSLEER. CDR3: CASSQDPQGGTDTQYF. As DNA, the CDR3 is TGCGCCAGCAGCCAAGACCCCCAGGGTGGTACAGATACGCAGTATTTT.

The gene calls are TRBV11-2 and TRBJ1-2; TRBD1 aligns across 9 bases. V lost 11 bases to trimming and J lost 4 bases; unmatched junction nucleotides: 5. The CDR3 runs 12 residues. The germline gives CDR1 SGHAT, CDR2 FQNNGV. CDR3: CASTGGGYGYTF. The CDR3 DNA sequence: TGTGCCTCTACAGGGGGCGGCTATGGCTACACCTTC.

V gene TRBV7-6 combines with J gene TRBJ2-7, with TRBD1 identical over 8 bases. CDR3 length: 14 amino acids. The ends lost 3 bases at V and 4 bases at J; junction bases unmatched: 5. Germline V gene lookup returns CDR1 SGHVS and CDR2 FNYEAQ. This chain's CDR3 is CASSFDDRGYEQYF. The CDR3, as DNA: TGTGCCAGCAGCTTTGACGACAGGGGATACGAGCAGTACTTC. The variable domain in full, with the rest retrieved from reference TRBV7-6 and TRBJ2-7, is GAGVSQSPRYKVTKRGQDVALRCDPISGHVSLYWYRQALGQGPEFLTYFNYEAQQDKSGLPNDRFSAERPEGSISTLTIQRTEQRDSAMYRCASSFDDRGYEQYFGPGTRLTVT.

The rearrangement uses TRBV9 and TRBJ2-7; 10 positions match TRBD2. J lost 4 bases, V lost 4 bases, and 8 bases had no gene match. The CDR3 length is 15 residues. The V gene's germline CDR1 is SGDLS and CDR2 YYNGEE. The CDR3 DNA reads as TGTGCCAGCAGCCCATCGAGCGGGAGGGGGTACGAGCAGTACTTC. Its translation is CASSPSSGRGYEQYF.

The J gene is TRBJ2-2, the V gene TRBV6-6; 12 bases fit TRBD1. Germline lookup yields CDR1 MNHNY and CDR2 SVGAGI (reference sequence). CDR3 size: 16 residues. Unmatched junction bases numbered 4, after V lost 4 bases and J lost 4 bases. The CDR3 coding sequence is TGTGCCAGCAGTTCACCGGGACAGGGGGCCACCGGGGAGCTGTTTTTT. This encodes CASSSPGQGATGELFF.

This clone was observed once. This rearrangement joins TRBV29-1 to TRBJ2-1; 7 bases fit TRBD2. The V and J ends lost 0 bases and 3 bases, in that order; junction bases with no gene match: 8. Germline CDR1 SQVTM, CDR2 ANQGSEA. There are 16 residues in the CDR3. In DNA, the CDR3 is TGCAGCGTTGAAGACAGACTAGCCTCACACTACAATGAGCAGTTCTTC. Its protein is CSVEDRLASHYNEQFF.

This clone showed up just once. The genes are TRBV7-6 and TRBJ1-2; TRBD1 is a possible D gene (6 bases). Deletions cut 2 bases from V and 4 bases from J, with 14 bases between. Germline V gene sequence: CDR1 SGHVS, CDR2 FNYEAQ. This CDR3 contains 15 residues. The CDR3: CASSLLGHLIYGYTF. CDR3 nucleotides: TGTGCCAGCAGCTTATTGGGACACTTGATCTATGGCTACACCTTC.

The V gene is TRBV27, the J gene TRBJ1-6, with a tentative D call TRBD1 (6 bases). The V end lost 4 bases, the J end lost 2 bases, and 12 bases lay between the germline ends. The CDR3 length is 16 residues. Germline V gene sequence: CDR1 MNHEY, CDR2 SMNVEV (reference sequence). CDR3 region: CASSSGVRAYNSPLHF. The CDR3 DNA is TGTGCCAGCAGTTCAGGGGTTCGAGCCTATAATTCACCCCTCCACTTT.

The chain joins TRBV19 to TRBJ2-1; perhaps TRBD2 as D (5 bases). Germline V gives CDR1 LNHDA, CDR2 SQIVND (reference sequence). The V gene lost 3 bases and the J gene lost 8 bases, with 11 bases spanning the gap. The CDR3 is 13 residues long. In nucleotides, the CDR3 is TGTGCCAGTAGTATGTATCGAGCGGATGAGCAGTTCTTC. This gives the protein CASSMYRADEQFF.

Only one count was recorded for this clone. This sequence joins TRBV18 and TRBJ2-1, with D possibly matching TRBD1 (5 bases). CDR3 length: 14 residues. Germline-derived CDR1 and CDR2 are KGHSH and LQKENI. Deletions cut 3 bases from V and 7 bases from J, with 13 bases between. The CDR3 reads CASSPQGTENEQFF. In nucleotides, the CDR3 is TGTGCCAGCTCACCTCAGGGAACGGAAAATGAGCAGTTCTTC.

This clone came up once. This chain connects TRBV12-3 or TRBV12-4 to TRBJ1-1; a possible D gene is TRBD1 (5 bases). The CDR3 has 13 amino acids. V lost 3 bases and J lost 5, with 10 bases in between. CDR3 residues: CASSFPGGTEAFF. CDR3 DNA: TGTGCCAGCAGTTTTCCCGGGGGAACTGAAGCTTTCTTT.

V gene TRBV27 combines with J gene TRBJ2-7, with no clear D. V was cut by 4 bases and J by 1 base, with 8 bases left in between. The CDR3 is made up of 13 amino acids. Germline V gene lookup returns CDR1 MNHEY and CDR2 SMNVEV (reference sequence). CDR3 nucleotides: TGTGCCAGCAGTTCTAGGAATTCCTACGAGCAGTACTTC. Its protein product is CASSSRNSYEQYF.

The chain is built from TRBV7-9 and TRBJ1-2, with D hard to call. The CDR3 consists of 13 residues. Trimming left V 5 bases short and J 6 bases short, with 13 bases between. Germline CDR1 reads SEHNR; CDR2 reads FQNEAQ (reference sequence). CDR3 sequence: CASSPLGGDGYTF. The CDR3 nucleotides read TGTGCCAGCAGCCCCCTCGGTGGTGATGGCTACACCTTC.

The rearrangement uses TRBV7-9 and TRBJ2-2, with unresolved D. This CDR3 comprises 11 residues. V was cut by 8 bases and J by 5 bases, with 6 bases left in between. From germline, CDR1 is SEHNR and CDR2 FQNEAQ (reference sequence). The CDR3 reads CASSRTGELFF. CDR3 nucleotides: TGTGCCAGCTCTAGGACCGGGGAGCTGTTTTTT.